A selection of T cell receptor beta chains follows, all from one sample in a study of cytomegalovirus exposure and HLA in healthy donors. The table came from immunoSEQ multiplex PCR; TCRdb's copy has only in-frame clones and leaves some out. This repertoire includes 130,000 or so clones. Sequencing was done on a sample of PBMCs. The origin of the receptors is a woman under 30 in good health and CMV-seronegative. Each CDR3 is given with its conserved first and last residue. The order of the fields is D gene, V gene, J gene, CDR3 protein, CDR3 DNA. The D gene is left open where the match is weak.

TRBD1	TRBV6-5	TRBJ2-7	CASSPGQGIYEQYF	TGTGCCAGCAGTCCCGGACAGGGGATATACGAGCAGTACTTC
TRBD1	TRBV19	TRBJ1-1	CASRRGGQGAGTEAFF	TGTGCCAGTAGACGGGGGGGACAGGGGGCTGGCACTGAAGCTTTCTTT
TRBD2	TRBV14	TRBJ2-2	CASSHGAGGGTGELFF	TGTGCCAGCAGCCATGGTGCGGGAGGCGGCACCGGGGAGCTGTTTTTT
.	TRBV27	TRBJ2-7	CASSLTPLGAAYEQYF	TGTGCCAGCAGTTTAACCCCCCTCGGCGCGGCCTACGAGCAGTACTTC
TRBD1	TRBV5-4	TRBJ2-3	CASSSDRGTDTQYF	TGTGCCAGCAGCTCGGACAGGGGCACAGATACGCAGTATTTT
.	TRBV6-1	TRBJ2-7	CASRRRGSYEQYF	TGTGCCAGCAGGCGCAGGGGCTCCTACGAGCAGTACTTC
TRBD2	TRBV4-1	TRBJ2-1	CASSQDRLAGYPSSYNEQFF	TGCGCCAGCAGCCAAGATCGGCTAGCGGGGTACCCCAGCTCCTACAATGAGCAGTTCTTC
TRBD1	TRBV7-3	TRBJ1-2	CASSPDREGGYTF	TGTGCCAGCAGCCCCGACAGGGAAGGCGGCTACACCTTC
TRBD1	TRBV6-5	TRBJ1-2	CASSLTGDPSYGYTF	TGTGCCAGCAGTTTGACAGGGGACCCTTCCTATGGCTACACCTTC
.	TRBV29-1	TRBJ2-3	CSVDFQATDTQYF	TGCAGCGTTGATTTTCAGGCCACAGATACGCAGTATTTT
TRBD1	TRBV5-1	TRBJ1-3	CASRTGVGNTIYF	TGCGCCAGCCGGACAGGGGTGGGAAACACCATATATTTT
.	TRBV7-3	TRBJ2-3	CASSLIGGTDTQYF	TGTGCCAGCAGCTTAATCGGAGGCACAGATACGCAGTATTTT
TRBD1	TRBV30	TRBJ1-1	CAWRWDRGTEAFF	TGTGCCTGGAGGTGGGACAGGGGCACTGAAGCTTTCTTT
.	TRBV10-3	TRBJ2-1	CAISVRQGTTTSYNEQFF	TGTGCCATCAGTGTTAGGCAGGGGACTACTACTTCCTACAATGAGCAGTTCTTC
.	TRBV5-6	TRBJ1-1	CASSPVGYTEAFF	TGTGCCAGCAGCCCCGTCGGGTACACTGAAGCTTTCTTT
TRBD1	TRBV29-1	TRBJ1-1	CSVGGSGTGSEAFF	TGCAGCGTTGGGGGGTCCGGGACAGGGTCTGAAGCTTTCTTT
.	TRBV28	TRBJ1-3	CASSLGSERSGNTIYF	TGTGCCAGCAGTTTAGGCAGCGAACGATCTGGAAACACCATATATTTT
TRBD1	TRBV7-7	TRBJ2-7	CATGNPGGAFSEQYF	TGTGCCACCGGAAACCCAGGGGGCGCGTTTTCCGAGCAGTACTTC
.	TRBV6-1	TRBJ2-6	CASSEDLSGANVLTF	TGTGCCAGCAGTGAAGACTTGTCTGGGGCCAACGTCCTGACTTTC
.	TRBV27	TRBJ1-2	CASTRAVGSGVYGYTF	TGTGCCAGCACCAGGGCGGTTGGCTCAGGGGTCTATGGCTACACCTTC
.	TRBV7-8	TRBJ2-1	CASSARGDLDNEQFF	TGTGCCAGCAGCGCCCGCGGGGACCTGGACAATGAGCAGTTCTTC
.	TRBV5-4	TRBJ1-4	CASSLAGNGGKLFF	TGTGCCAGCAGCTTGGCGGGGAACGGCGGAAAACTGTTTTTT
TRBD2	TRBV5-1	TRBJ2-1	CASSLGTSGSNEQFF	TGCGCCAGCAGCCTTGGGACTAGCGGGAGTAATGAGCAGTTCTTC
.	TRBV10-3	TRBJ2-1	CAIRPLGEDNEQFF	TGTGCCATCAGGCCGCTGGGGGAGGACAATGAGCAGTTCTTC
.	TRBV5-6	TRBJ1-5	CASSDWTVDQPQHF	TGTGCCAGCAGCGACTGGACAGTGGATCAGCCCCAGCATTTT
TRBD2	TRBV9	TRBJ2-1	CASSAGLAGSYNEQFF	TGTGCCAGCAGCGCTGGACTAGCGGGCTCCTACAATGAGCAGTTCTTC
.	TRBV18	TRBJ2-7	CASSLAALNYEQYF	TGTGCCAGCTCACTTGCGGCCTTAAACTACGAGCAGTACTTC
.	TRBV7-9	TRBJ1-2	CASSLAYSPYGYTF	TGTGCCAGCAGCTTAGCGTACAGCCCCTATGGCTACACCTTC
TRBD2	TRBV5-1	TRBJ2-2	CASSELAGGGELFF	TGCGCCAGCAGCGAGCTAGCGGGAGGCGGGGAGCTGTTTTTT
.	TRBV2	TRBJ1-1	CASSEEGRAFF	TGTGCCAGCAGTGAAGAGGGGAGGGCTTTCTTT
.	TRBV19	TRBJ1-4	CASSSGNTNEKLFF	TGTGCCAGTAGTTCCGGTAATACTAATGAAAAACTGTTTTTT